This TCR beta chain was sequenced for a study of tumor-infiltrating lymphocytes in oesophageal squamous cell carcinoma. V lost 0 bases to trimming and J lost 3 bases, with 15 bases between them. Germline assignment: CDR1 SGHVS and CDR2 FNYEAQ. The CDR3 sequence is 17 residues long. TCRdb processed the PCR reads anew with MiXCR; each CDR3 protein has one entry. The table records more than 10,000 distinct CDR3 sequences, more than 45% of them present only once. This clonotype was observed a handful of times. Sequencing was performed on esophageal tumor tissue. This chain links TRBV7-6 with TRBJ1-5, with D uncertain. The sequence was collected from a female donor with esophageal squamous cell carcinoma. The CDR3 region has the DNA TGTGCCAGCAGCTTAGCCGAAACAAGAAGATCCAATCAGCCCCAGCATTTT. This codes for CASSLAETRRSNQPQHF.